This entry lists 9 T cell receptor beta chains sequenced from one sample in a study of response to subunit inactivated influenza vaccine. TCRdb used MiXCR to reprocess the RT-PCR reads, holding one entry per CDR3 protein. The sample shows roughly 620,000 distinct CDR3 sequences, about 11% of them seen only once. Another study also made use of these data, one on T cells expressing NK-cell markers. That work contributes: 5'RACE template switching with UMIs produced the TCR beta cDNA.

Here the sequenced sample was PBMCs from blood, taken on the day of vaccination. The receptors stem from a man in his fifties or sixties who received an inactivated influenza vaccine.

V gene TRBV7-9 combines with J gene TRBJ2-1; 8 bases are a match to TRBD1. CDR3 length: 16 amino acids. The V gene's germline CDR1 is SEHNR and CDR2 FQNEAQ (reference sequence). The V gene end was trimmed by 2 bases and the J gene end by 3 bases; junction bases not matched to a gene: 6. The CDR3: CASSLWDRILYNEQFF. The CDR3 nucleotides read TGTGCCAGCAGCTTATGGGACAGGATACTCTACAATGAGCAGTTCTTC.

This clonotype has more than one count but fewer than ten. The CDR3 reads CSADSGWTSGRVDQETQYF. The CDR3 bases are TGCAGTGCTGACTCGGGGTGGACTAGCGGGAGAGTGGACCAAGAGACCCAGTACTTC. The genes are TRBV20-1 and TRBJ2-5, with 13 positions matching TRBD2. V lost 5 bases to trimming and J lost 0 bases; unmatched junction nucleotides: 15. This CDR3 contains 19 residues. Germline CDR1 is DFQATT and CDR2 is SNEGSKA (reference sequence).

The chain joins TRBV11-2 to TRBJ2-3; TRBD2 aligns across 7 bases. J was trimmed by 6 bases and V by 2 bases; bases with no gene match: 8. CDR1 is SGHAT, CDR2 FQNNGV, per germline. The CDR3 has 15 amino acids. CDR3 DNA: TGTGCCAGCAGCTTATTTGGACTAGGCCACGATACGCAGTATTTT. It is translated as CASSLFGLGHDTQYF.

V gene TRBV21-1 combines with J gene TRBJ2-7; the table's TRBD1 call for D was not verified on the DNA. TRBV21-1 is flagged as a pseudogene. The CDR3 loop spans 10 amino acids. CDR3: CASIRGEQYF. The CDR3 coding sequence is TGTGCCAGCATCAGGGGGGAGCAGTACTTC.

This clonotype was seen a handful of times. The chain is built from TRBV12-3 or TRBV12-4 and TRBJ1-6; D gene uncertain. V lost 6 bases and J 14 bases, leaving 14 bases between the germline ends. The CDR3 runs to 12 residues. The DNA for the CDR3 is TGTGCCAGCAGCTCGGGCGCGGGATCCCTCCACTTT. Translated: CASSSGAGSLHF.

V and J are TRBV5-4 and TRBJ2-3, with TRBD2 matching 12 bases. Germline loops: CDR1 SGHNT, CDR2 YYREEE (reference sequence). The CDR3 length is 15 residues. V lost 4 bases, J lost 6 bases, and 6 bases stayed unmatched. The CDR3 bases are TGTGCCAGCAGCGACCGACTAGCGGGAGTTGATACGCAGTATTTT. This sequence encodes CASSDRLAGVDTQYF.

The genes are TRBV30 and TRBJ1-1, with 8 positions matching TRBD1. V lost 3 bases and J lost 3; bases outside the gene matches: 3. This CDR3 spans 13 amino acids. The germline V gene has CDR1 GTSNPN and CDR2 SVGIG (reference sequence). Here the CDR3 reads CAWRDRVYTEAFF. CDR3 DNA: TGTGCCTGGAGGGACAGGGTGTACACTGAAGCTTTCTTT. The full variable domain, its missing parts supplied by reference TRBV30 and TRBJ1-1, is SQTIHQWPATLVQPVGSPLSLECTVEGTSNPNLYWYRQAAGRGLQLLFYSVGIGQISSEVPQNLSASRPQDRQFILSSKKLLLSDSGFYLCAWRDRVYTEAFFGQGTRLTVV.

This clonotype was observed a few times. V gene TRBV11-1 combines with J gene TRBJ2-7; D possibly matches TRBD1 or TRBD2 (7 bases each). Germline V gives CDR1 SGHAT, CDR2 FQDESV (reference sequence). Between the trimmed V and J ends, which lost 3 bases and 2 bases, there was a span of 17 bases. This CDR3 comprises 16 residues. CDR3 in DNA: TGTGCCAGCAGCTTGGGAGGGGGCAATGTCCCCTACGAGCAGTACTTC. Translated, it gives CASSLGGGNVPYEQYF. The variable domain in full, with the rest retrieved from reference TRBV11-1 and TRBJ2-7, is EAEVAQSPRYKITEKSQAVAFWCDPISGHATLYWYRQILGQGPELLVQFQDESVVDDSQLPKDRFSAERLKGVDSTLKIQPAELGDSAMYLCASSLGGGNVPYEQYFGPGTRLTVT.

In its sample, this clonotype was seen a few times. The chain couples TRBV5-4 to TRBJ2-7; D perhaps matches TRBD2 (6 bases). The germline V and J ends were trimmed by 4 bases and 6 bases, with 20 bases remaining between them. The CDR3 totals 15 residues. CDR1 SGHNT and CDR2 YYREEE come from the germline V gene (reference sequence). The CDR3 sequence: CASSPQATSLGEQYF. Here the CDR3 DNA reads TGTGCCAGCAGCCCCCAAGCCACTAGCTTAGGCGAGCAGTACTTC. Complete variable domain (other parts from reference TRBV5-4 and TRBJ2-7): ETGVTQSPTHLIKTRGQQVTLRCSSQSGHNTVSWYQQALGQGPQFIFQYYREEENGRGNFPPRFSGLQFPNYSSELNVNALELDDSALYLCASSPQATSLGEQYFGPGTRLTVT.